These T cell receptor beta chains were read from a single sample in a study of T cell changes during pregnancy in multiple sclerosis. Profiling relied on immunoSEQ multiplex PCR, and the TCRdb table lists in-frame clones only, not all of them. The table has tens of thousands of clones, approximately 92% seen once; the top ten hold approximately 1.1%. This specimen was peripheral blood, taken in the third trimester of pregnancy. Receptor source: a female donor with multiple sclerosis, enrolled in a pregnancy study. CDR3s include the opening cysteine and the closing phenylalanine or tryptophan. The D gene is left open where the match is weak.

CDR3 protein,V gene,D gene,J gene
CASSLKLGKNEQFF,TRBV7-2,NA,TRBJ2-1
CASGVGTGEGNEKLFF,TRBV5-4,TRBD1,TRBJ1-4
CARGADTDTQYF,TRBV30,NA,TRBJ2-3
CASSFEAGGPWEQFF,TRBV28,TRBD2,TRBJ2-1
CASSLVQDTQYF,TRBV28,NA,TRBJ2-3
CATSRDRNRVRQPQHF,TRBV15,NA,TRBJ1-5
CASSLGTVASGNTIYF,TRBV7-9,NA,TRBJ1-3
CASSPGPGVTQYF,TRBV28,NA,TRBJ2-5
CAWSVSGGIGNIQYF,TRBV30,TRBD1,TRBJ2-4
CASNDREGPYEQYF,TRBV7-9,TRBD1,TRBJ2-7
CASNCLPGKTYGYTF,TRBV5-4,NA,TRBJ1-2
CASSWDRNYGYTF,TRBV6-6,TRBD1,TRBJ1-2
CASRRSGAARETQYF,TRBV5-8,TRBD2,TRBJ2-5
CASSRTGVNGKLFF,TRBV4-1,NA,TRBJ1-4
CASSYRGQGNTIYF,TRBV11-2,TRBD1,TRBJ1-3
CASSDRPIYGYTF,TRBV6-1,NA,TRBJ1-2
CASSLQRETETQYF,TRBV11-1,TRBD2,TRBJ2-5
CASRTGLADTYEQYF,TRBV28,TRBD2,TRBJ2-7
CASSYSFAGQPNIQYF,TRBV6-5,NA,TRBJ2-4
CASRGQGTHEQYF,TRBV28,TRBD1,TRBJ2-7
CSVIRLAGAPDTQYF,TRBV29-1,TRBD2,TRBJ2-3
CASSPGGRIVLYEQYF,TRBV14,TRBD1,TRBJ2-7
CASSLRDRFEMVGNTIYF,TRBV9,TRBD1,TRBJ1-3
CASSYDRYLNTGELFF,TRBV27,NA,TRBJ2-2
CASALASGPYEQYF,TRBV6-1,NA,TRBJ2-7
CASRQPEGAVYGYTF,TRBV19,TRBD1,TRBJ1-2
CASSLAGTGGTEAFF,TRBV6-6,TRBD1,TRBJ1-1
CASSFGGRGDGYTF,TRBV7-9,NA,TRBJ1-2
CAWGGGNGEKLFF,TRBV30,NA,TRBJ1-4
CASSDVEGVEQYF,TRBV6-1,NA,TRBJ2-7
CASSQGLERQGDSYEQYF,TRBV4-1,TRBD1,TRBJ2-7